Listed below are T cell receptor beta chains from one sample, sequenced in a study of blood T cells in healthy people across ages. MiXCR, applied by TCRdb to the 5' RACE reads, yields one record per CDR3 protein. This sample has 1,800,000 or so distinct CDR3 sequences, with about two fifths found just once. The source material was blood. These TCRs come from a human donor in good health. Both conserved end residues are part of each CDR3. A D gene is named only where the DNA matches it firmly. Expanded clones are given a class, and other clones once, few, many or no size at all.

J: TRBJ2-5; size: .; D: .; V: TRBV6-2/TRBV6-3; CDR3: CASSYREAETQYF; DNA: TGTGCCAGCAGTTACAGGGAGGCGGAGACCCAGTACTTC
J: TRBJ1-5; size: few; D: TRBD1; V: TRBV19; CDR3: CASSMGDRGFSNQPQHF; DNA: TGTGCCAGTAGTATGGGGGACAGGGGCTTTAGCAATCAGCCCCAGCATTTT
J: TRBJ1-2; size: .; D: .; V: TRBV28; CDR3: CASSTMTNNYSYTF; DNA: TGTGCCAGCAGTACGATGACAAACAACTATAGCTACACCTTC
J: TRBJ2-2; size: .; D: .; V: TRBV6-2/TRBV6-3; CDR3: CASSDRGLYTGELFF; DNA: TGTGCCAGCAGTGATAGGGGTTTGTACACCGGGGAGCTGTTTTTT
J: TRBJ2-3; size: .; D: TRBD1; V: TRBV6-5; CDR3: CASSRGQGYTDTQYF; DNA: TGTGCCAGCAGCCGAGGACAGGGATACACAGATACGCAGTATTTT
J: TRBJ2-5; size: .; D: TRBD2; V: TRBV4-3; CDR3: CASSQDFTPRREQYF; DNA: TGCGCCAGCAGCCAAGATTTTACCCCTAGGCGGGAGCAGTACTTC
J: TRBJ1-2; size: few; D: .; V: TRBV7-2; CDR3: CASSPRGGPLGSGYTF; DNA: TGTGCCAGCAGCCCACGCGGGGGACCGCTCGGGAGCGGCTACACCTTC
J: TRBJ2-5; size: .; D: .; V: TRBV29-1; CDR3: CSVLSSGDQETQYF; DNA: TGCAGCGTTTTATCGTCAGGGGACCAAGAGACCCAGTACTTC
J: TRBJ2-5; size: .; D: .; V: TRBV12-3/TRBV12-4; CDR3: CASSLGGPNSQETQYF; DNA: TGTGCCAGCAGTTTAGGGGGGCCCAACAGCCAAGAGACCCAGTACTTC
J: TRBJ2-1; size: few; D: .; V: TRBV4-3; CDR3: CASSQTGGQNNEQFF; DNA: TGCGCCAGCAGCCAGACGGGGGGACAGAACAATGAGCAGTTCTTC
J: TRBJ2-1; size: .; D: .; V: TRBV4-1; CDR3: CASSQDPDRNNEQFF; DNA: TGCGCCAGCAGCCAAGACCCCGACAGAAACAATGAGCAGTTCTTC
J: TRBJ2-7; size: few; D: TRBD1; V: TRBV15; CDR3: CATSRDQGTGGEQYF; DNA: TGTGCCACCAGCAGAGATCAAGGGACAGGGGGCGAGCAGTACTTC
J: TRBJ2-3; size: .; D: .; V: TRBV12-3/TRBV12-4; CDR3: CASTLLSTDTQYF; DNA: TGTGCCAGCACCCTTTTAAGCACAGATACGCAGTATTTT
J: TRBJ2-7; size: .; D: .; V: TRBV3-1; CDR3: CASSRQGGIGSYEQYF; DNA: TGTGCCAGCAGCCGGCAGGGGGGCATCGGCTCCTACGAGCAGTACTTC
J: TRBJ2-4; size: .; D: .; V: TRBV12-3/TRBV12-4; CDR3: CASSINLGIQYF; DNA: TGTGCCAGCAGTATTAATTTAGGTATTCAGTACTTC
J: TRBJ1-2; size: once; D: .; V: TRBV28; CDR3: CASTAASEAVLYGYTF; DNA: TGTGCCAGCACCGCTGCATCAGAGGCGGTCCTCTATGGCTACACCTTC
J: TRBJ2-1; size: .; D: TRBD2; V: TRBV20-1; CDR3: CSASSLAGAYGSSYNEQFF; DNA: TGCAGTGCTAGTTCCCTAGCGGGCGCTTACGGTAGCTCCTACAATGAGCAGTTCTTC
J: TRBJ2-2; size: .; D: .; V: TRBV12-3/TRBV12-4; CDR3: CASSFNLGAGELFF; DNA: TGTGCCAGCAGTTTTAATTTAGGTGCCGGGGAGCTGTTTTTT
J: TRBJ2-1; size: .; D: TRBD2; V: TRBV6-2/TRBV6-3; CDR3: CASRPGGIDEQFF; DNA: TGTGCCAGCAGGCCGGGAGGGATCGATGAGCAGTTCTTC
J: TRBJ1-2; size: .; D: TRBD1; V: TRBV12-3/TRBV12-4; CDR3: CASSPTGRVDGYTF; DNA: TGTGCCAGCAGTCCGACAGGGAGAGTCGATGGCTACACCTTC
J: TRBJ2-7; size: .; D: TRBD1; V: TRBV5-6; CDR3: CASRERTGLGEQYF; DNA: TGTGCCAGCAGGGAAAGGACAGGGTTGGGCGAGCAGTACTTC
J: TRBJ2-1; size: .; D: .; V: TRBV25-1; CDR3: CASSETDSSYNEQFF; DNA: TGTGCCAGCAGTGAGACAGACAGCTCCTACAATGAGCAGTTCTTC
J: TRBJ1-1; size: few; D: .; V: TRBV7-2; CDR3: CASIDQAWNTEAFF; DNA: TGTGCCAGCATCGATCAGGCTTGGAACACTGAAGCTTTCTTT
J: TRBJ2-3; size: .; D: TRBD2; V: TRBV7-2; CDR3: CASSPGSGLAGELTDTQYF; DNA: TGTGCCAGCAGCCCAGGAAGTGGGCTAGCGGGGGAGCTCACAGATACGCAGTATTTT
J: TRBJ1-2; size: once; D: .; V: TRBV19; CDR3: CASNTGTQTFYGYTF; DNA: TGTGCCAGTAATACCGGGACACAAACCTTCTATGGCTACACCTTC
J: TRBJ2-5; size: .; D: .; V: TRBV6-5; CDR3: CASRYSALETQYF; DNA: TGTGCCAGCAGGTACTCTGCCCTAGAGACCCAGTACTTC
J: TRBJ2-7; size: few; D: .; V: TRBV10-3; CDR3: CATGRDPYEQYF; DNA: TGTGCCACAGGACGGGACCCCTACGAGCAGTACTTC
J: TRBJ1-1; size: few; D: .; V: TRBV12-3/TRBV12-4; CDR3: CASSLGSQNTEAFF; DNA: TGTGCCAGCAGTTTGGGCAGCCAGAACACTGAAGCTTTCTTT
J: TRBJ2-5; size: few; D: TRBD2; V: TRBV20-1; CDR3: CSAYRLAGGFVGTQYF; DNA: TGCAGTGCCTACCGACTAGCGGGGGGCTTTGTAGGGACCCAGTACTTC
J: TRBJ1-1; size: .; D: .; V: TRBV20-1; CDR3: CSASGARTDTEAFF; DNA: TGCAGTGCTAGCGGGGCTAGGACTGACACTGAAGCTTTCTTT
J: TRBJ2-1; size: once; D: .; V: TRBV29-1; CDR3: CNGEDRNNEQFF; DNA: TGCAACGGGGAAGACAGAAACAATGAGCAGTTCTTC
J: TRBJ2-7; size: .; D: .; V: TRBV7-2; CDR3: CASSSSGDIHEQYF; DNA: TGTGCCAGCAGCTCATCGGGGGACATCCACGAGCAGTACTTC
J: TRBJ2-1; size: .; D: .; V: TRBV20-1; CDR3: CSAREFVGEQFF; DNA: TGCAGTGCTAGAGAATTCGTGGGTGAGCAGTTCTTC
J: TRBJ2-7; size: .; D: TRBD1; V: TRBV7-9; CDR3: CASSPLTGAQYF; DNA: TGTGCCAGCAGCCCGCTGACAGGGGCCCAGTACTTC
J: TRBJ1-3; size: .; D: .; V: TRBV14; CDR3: CASSQGQWSGNTIYF; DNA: TGTGCCAGCAGCCAAGGGCAGTGGAGCGGAAACACCATATATTTT
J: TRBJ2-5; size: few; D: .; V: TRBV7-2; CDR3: CASSLGSRGQETQYF; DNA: TGTGCCAGCAGCTTAGGTTCCAGGGGTCAAGAGACCCAGTACTTC
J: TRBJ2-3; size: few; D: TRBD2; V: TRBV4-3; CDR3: CASSQDSGGATDTQYF; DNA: TGCGCCAGCAGCCAAGACAGCGGGGGGGCCACAGATACGCAGTATTTT
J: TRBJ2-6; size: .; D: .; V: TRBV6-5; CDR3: CASGRAGSGANVLTF; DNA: TGTGCCAGCGGAAGGGCGGGCTCTGGGGCCAACGTCCTGACTTTC
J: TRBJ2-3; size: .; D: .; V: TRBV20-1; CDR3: CSARLGVYFDTQYF; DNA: TGCAGTGCTAGACTCGGGGTATATTTTGATACGCAGTATTTT
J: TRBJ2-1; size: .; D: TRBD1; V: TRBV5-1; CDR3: CASSLGAGGAQEQFF; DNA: TGCGCCAGCAGCCTGGGGGCAGGGGGCGCACAGGAGCAGTTCTTC
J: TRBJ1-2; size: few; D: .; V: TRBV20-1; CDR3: CSAQRGARGYTF; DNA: TGCAGTGCCCAGCGGGGGGCTCGGGGCTACACCTTC
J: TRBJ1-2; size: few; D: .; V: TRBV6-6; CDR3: CASRVELGYTF; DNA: TGTGCCAGCCGGGTTGAATTGGGCTACACCTTC
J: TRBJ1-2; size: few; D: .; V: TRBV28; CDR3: CATRGPGNYGYTF; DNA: TGTGCCACAAGAGGGCCGGGGAACTATGGCTACACCTTC
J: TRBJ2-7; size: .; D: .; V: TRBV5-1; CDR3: CASSPEGGLSSYEQYF; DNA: TGCGCCAGCAGCCCGGAGGGGGGGCTTAGCTCCTACGAGCAGTACTTC
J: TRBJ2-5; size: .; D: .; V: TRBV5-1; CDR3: CASSLEGVPETQYF; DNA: TGCGCCAGCAGCTTGGAAGGGGTCCCAGAGACCCAGTACTTC
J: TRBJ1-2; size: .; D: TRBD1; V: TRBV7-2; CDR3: CASSQLGQIYGYTF; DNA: TGTGCCAGCAGCCAACTGGGACAGATCTATGGCTACACCTTC
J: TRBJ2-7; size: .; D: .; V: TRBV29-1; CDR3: CSVEIETDYEQYF; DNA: TGCAGCGTTGAAATTGAGACGGACTACGAGCAGTACTTC
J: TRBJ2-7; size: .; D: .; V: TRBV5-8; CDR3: CASSSINIEQYF; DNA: TGTGCCAGCAGCTCTATCAACATCGAGCAGTACTTC
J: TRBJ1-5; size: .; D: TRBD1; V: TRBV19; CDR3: CASSIVPTGGNQPQHF; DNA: TGTGCCAGTAGTATAGTCCCTACAGGGGGGAATCAGCCCCAGCATTTT
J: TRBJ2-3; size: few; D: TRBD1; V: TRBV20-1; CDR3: CSVAGTGTDTQYF; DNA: TGCAGTGTCGCCGGGACAGGCACAGATACGCAGTATTTT
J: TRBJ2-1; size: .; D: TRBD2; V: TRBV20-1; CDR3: CSARVELAGSGYNEQFF; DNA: TGCAGTGCTAGAGTGGAACTAGCGGGGTCGGGTTACAATGAGCAGTTCTTC
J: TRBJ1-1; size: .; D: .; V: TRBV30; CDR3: CARRGGTTEAFF; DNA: TGTGCCCGGAGGGGAGGGACCACTGAAGCTTTCTTT
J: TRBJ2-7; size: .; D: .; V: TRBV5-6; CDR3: CASSFLPLGEQYF; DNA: TGTGCCAGCAGCTTTCTACCCTTAGGCGAGCAGTACTTC
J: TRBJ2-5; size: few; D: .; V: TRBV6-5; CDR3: CASSYGTWGETQYF; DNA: TGTGCCAGCAGTTACGGGACCTGGGGAGAGACCCAGTACTTC
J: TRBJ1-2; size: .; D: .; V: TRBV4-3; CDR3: CASSQVKHYYGYTF; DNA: TGCGCCAGCAGCCAAGTAAAACACTACTATGGCTACACCTTC
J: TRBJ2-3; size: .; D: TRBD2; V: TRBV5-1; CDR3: CASSLAGGEPDTQYF; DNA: TGCGCCAGCAGCTTGGCCGGGGGGGAACCAGATACGCAGTATTTT
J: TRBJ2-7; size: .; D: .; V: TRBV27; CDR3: CASKLRAAYEQYF; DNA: TGTGCCAGCAAGCTACGTGCCGCCTACGAGCAGTACTTC
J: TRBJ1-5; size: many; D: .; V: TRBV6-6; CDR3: CASSVSNQPQHF; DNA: TGTGCCAGCAGTGTTAGCAATCAGCCCCAGCATTTT
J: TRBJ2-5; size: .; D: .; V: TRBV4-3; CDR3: CASSPGTNRASRETQYF; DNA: TGCGCCAGCAGCCCCGGGACCAACAGGGCTAGTAGAGAGACCCAGTACTTC
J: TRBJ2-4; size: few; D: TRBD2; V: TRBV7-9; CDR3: CASSAGLYGGIQYF; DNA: TGTGCCAGCAGCGCGGGACTATATGGAGGCATTCAGTACTTC